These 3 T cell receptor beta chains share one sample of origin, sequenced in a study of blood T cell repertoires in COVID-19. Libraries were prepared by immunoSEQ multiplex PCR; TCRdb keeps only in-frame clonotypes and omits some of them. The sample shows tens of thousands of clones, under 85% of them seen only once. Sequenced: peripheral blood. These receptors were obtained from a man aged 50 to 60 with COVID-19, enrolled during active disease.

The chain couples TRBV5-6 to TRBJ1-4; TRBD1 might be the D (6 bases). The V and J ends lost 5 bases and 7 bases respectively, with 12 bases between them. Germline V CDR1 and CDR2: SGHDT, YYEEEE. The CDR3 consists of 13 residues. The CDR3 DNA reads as TGTGCCAGCAGTCGGGGGGCGAGTGAAAAACTGTTTTTT. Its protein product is CASSRGASEKLFF.

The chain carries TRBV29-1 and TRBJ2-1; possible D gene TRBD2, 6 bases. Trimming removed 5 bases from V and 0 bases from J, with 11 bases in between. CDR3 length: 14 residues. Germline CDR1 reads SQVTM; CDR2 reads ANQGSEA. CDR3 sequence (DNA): TGCAGCGTTTTAGCGGATAGCTCCTACAATGAGCAGTTCTTC. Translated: CSVLADSSYNEQFF.

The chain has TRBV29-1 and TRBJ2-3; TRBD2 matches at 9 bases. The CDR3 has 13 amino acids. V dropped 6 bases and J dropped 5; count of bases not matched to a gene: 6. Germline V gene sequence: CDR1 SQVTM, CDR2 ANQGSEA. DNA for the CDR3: TGCAGCGTCTTGACTAGCGGTGTAGATACGCAGTATTTT. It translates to CSVLTSGVDTQYF.